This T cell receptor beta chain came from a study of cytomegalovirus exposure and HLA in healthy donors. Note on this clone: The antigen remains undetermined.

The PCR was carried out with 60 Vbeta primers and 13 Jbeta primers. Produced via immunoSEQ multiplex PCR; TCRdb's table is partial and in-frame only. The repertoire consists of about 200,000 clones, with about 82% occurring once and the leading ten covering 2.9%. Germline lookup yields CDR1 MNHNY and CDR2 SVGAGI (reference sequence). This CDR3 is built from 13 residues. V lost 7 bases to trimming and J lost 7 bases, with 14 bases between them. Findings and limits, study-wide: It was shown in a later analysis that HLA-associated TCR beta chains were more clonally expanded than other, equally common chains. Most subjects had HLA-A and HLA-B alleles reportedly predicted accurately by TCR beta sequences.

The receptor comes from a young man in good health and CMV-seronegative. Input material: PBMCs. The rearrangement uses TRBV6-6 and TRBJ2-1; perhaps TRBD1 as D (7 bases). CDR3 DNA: TGTGCCAGCAAGGGGGCGGGGTTGAATGAGCAGTTCTTC. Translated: CASKGAGLNEQFF.